The sequence of this T cell receptor beta chain was determined in a study of blood T cell repertoires in COVID-19. Study in general: Samples taken during acute and convalescent COVID-19 were collected in the United States, Italy and Spain. T cells, B-cell-depleted T cells, or PBMCs supplied cDNA or gDNA.

Per the original data handling: Estimated nucleated cell counts came from reference gene primer amplification. Sequencing used immunoSEQ multiplex PCR; TCRdb keeps in-frame clones, though not all of them. V and J calls and clone size are those listed in that table; D and trimming were worked out from the DNA. This table has under 450,000 clones, approximately 86% appearing once. This clone was counted a few times. The origin of this receptor is an older woman with COVID-19, enrolled during active disease. Material for sequencing was peripheral blood.

CDR3 region: CATSELFNTSGQGVKFYNSPLHF. CDR3 sequence (DNA): TGTGCCACCAGTGAACTTTTTAATACGTCGGGACAGGGGGTGAAGTTTTATAATTCACCCCTCCACTTT. The J gene is TRBJ1-6, the V gene TRBV24-1, with TRBD1 matching over 11 bases. Germline values: CDR1 KGHDR, CDR2 SFDVKD. The CDR3 sequence is 23 residues long. The V and J ends lost 4 bases and 4 bases, in that order; junction bases with no gene match: 23.